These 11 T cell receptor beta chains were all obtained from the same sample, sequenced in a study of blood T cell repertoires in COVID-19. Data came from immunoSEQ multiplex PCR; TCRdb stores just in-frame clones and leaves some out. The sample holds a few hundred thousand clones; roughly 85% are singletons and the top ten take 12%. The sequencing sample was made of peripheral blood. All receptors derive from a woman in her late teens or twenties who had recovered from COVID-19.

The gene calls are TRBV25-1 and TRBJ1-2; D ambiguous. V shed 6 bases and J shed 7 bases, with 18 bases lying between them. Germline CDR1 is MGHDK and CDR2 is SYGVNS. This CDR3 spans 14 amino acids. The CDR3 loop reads CASRGPGRAGGYTF. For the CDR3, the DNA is TGTGCCAGCAGGGGCCCGGGTCGGGCGGGTGGCTACACCTTC.

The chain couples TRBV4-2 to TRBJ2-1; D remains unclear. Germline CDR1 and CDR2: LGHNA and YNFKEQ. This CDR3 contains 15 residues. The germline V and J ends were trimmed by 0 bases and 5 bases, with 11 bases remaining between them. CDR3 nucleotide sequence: TGTGCCAGCAGCCAAGATTTCTATTCCAACAATGAGCAGTTCTTC. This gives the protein CASSQDFYSNNEQFF.

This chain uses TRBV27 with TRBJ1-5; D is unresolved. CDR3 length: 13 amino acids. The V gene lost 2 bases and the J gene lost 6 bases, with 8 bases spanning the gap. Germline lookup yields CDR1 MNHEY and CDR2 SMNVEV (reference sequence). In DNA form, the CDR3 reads TGTGCCAGCAGTTTAGCCCCCAGTCAGCCCCAGCATTTT. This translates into CASSLAPSQPQHF.

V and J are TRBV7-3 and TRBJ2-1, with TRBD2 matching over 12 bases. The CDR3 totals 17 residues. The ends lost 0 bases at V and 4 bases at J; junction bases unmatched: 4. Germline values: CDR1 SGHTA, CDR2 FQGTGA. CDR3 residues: CASSLTRTSGVYNEQFF. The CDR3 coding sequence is TGTGCCAGCAGCTTAACTAGGACTAGCGGGGTTTACAATGAGCAGTTCTTC.

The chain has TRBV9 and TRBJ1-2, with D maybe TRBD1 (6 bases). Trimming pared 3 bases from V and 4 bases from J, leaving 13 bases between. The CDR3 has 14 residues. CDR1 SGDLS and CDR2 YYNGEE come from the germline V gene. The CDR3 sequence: CASSAGQFFYGYTF. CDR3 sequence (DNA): TGTGCCAGCAGCGCCGGACAGTTTTTCTATGGCTACACCTTC.

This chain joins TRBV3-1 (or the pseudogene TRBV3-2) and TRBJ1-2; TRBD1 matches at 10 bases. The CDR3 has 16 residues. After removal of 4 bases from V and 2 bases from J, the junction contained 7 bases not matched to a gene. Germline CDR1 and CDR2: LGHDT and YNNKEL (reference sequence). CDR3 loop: CASSPTDRGRNYGYTF. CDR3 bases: TGTGCCAGCAGCCCCACTGACAGGGGGCGCAACTATGGCTACACCTTC.

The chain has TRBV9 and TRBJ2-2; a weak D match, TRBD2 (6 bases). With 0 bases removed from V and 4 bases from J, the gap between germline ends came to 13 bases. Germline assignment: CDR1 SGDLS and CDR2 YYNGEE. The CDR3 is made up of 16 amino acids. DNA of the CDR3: TGTGCCAGCAGCGTAGGGGTGGGACTTTCCACCGGGGAGCTGTTTTTT. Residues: CASSVGVGLSTGELFF.

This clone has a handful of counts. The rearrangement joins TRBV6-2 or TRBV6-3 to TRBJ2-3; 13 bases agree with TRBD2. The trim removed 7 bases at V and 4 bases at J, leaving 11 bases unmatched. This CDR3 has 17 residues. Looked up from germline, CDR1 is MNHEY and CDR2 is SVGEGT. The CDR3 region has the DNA TGTGCCAGCAACCCCAGCCAGGGACTAGCGGGACCAGATACGCAGTATTTT. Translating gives CASNPSQGLAGPDTQYF.

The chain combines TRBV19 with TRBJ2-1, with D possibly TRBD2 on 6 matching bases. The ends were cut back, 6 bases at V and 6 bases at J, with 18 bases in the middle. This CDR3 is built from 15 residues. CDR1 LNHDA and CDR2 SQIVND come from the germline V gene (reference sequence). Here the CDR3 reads CASSTEGIGGNEQFF. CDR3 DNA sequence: TGTGCCAGTAGCACCGAAGGGATCGGGGGCAATGAGCAGTTCTTC.

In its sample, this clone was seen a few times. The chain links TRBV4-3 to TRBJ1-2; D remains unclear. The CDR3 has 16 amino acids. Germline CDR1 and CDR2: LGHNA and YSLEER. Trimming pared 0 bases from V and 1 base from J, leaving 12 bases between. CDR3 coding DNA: TGCGCCAGCAGCCAAGATGAAGGACTGCTTAACTATGGCTACACCTTC. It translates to CASSQDEGLLNYGYTF.

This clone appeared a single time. This CDR3 is CASSDNTGPNSPLHF. CDR3 coding DNA: TGTGCCAGCAGCGACAATACAGGGCCCAATTCACCCCTCCACTTT. J is TRBJ1-6 and V is TRBV7-3; TRBD1 is a possible D gene (6 bases). There are 15 residues in the CDR3. V was pared by 5 bases and J by 7 bases, with 15 bases between. Germline V gene sequence: CDR1 SGHTA, CDR2 FQGTGA.